This T cell receptor (beta chain) was retrieved from a study of cytomegalovirus exposure and HLA in healthy donors. General study results and limits: The availability of immune exposure information extended only to CMV serostatus. A later examination showed that TCR association rates differed by HLA locus, with DRB1 most and HLA-C fewest.

Use of 60 Vbeta and 13 Jbeta primers characterized the PCR. TCRdb keeps only in-frame clones here, not all; method: immunoSEQ multiplex PCR. The sample has over 150,000 clones; around 80% are singletons. On this clone: The antigen is undetermined.

Per germline, CDR1 ENHRY and CDR2 SYGVKD. The CDR3 covers 12 residues. Trimming cost V 7 bases and J 7 bases, with 11 bases left between them. The sample was PBMCs. V and J are TRBV10-3 and TRBJ2-1; the D gene is possibly TRBD2 (5 bases). The receptor was derived from a woman in her thirties in good health and CMV-seropositive. CDR3 sequence (DNA): TGTGCCATCAAAGTCGGGGATAATGAGCAGTTCTTC. Its protein product is CAIKVGDNEQFF.